This TCR beta chain is from a study of cytomegalovirus exposure and HLA in healthy donors. Worth noting for this clone: The antigen is unknown.

It was with 60 Vbeta and 13 Jbeta primers that the PCR ran. The table came from immunoSEQ multiplex PCR; TCRdb's copy has only in-frame clones and leaves some out. The sample consists of approximately 170,000 clones, roughly 73% of them appearing once. Study-wide results and limits: Most TCR beta V segments were productive about 87% or about 30% of the time in an earlier analysis.

V was cut by 0 bases and J by 3 bases, with 6 bases left in between. The germline CDR1 and CDR2 sequences are SGDLS and YYNGEE. This CDR3 region has 13 residues. The receptor was isolated from a female donor in good health and CMV-seronegative. The sequencing input was PBMCs. The chain is built from TRBV9 and TRBJ1-2; D gene unclear. The CDR3 DNA reads as TGTGCCAGCAGCGTAGGCGGGGACTATGGCTACACCTTC. This codes for CASSVGGDYGYTF.